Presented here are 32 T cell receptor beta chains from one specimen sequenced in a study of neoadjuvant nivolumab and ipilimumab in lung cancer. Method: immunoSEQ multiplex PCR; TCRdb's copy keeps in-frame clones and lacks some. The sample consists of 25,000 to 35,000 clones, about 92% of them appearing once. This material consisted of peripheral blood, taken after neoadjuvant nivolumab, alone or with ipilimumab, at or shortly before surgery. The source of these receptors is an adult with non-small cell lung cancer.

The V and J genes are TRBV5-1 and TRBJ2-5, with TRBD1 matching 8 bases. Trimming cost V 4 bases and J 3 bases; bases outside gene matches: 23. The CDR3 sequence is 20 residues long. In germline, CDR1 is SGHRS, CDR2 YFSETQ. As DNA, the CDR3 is TGCGCCAGCAGCAGCCGCTACTCCGGACAGGGACTCACATTAAAAGAGACCCAGTACTTC. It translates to CASSSRYSGQGLTLKETQYF.

For the CDR3, the DNA is TGCAGCGTTGCTTCTCCAAGGTTATATGGCTACACCTTC. This encodes CSVASPRLYGYTF. The chain couples TRBV29-1 to TRBJ1-2; D not resolved. The CDR3 has 13 residues. V was pared by 4 bases and J by 5 bases, with 14 bases between. Germline values: CDR1 SQVTM, CDR2 ANQGSEA.

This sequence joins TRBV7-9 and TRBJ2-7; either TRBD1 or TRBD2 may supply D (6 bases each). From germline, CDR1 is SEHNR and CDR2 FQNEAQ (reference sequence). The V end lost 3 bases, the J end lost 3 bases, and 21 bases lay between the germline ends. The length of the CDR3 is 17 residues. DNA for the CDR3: TGTGCCAGCAGCTTCTGGCGGGGAACAGGGAGAATCTACGAGCAGTACTTC. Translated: CASSFWRGTGRIYEQYF.

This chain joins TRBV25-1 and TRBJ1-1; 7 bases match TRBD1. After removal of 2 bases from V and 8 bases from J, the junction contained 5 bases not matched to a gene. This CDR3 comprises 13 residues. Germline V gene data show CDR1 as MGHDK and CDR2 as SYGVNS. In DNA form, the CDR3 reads TGTGCCAGCAGTGAAGGCAGGGGGAAAGAAGCTTTCTTT. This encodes CASSEGRGKEAFF.

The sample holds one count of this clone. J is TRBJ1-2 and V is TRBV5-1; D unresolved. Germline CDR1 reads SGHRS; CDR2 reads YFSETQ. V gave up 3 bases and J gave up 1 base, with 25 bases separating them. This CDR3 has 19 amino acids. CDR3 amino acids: CASSYPPEDGRFFNYGYTF. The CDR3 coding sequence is TGCGCCAGCAGCTACCCACCGGAGGACGGACGTTTTTTTAACTATGGCTACACCTTC.

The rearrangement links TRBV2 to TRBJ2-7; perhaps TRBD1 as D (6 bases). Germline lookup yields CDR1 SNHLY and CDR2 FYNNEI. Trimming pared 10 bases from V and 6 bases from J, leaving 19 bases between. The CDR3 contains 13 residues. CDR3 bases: TGTGCCAAGCGAGTGCTGGACAGAAGCGAGCAGTACTTC. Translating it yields CAKRVLDRSEQYF. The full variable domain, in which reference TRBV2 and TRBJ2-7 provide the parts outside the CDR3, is EPEVTQTPSHQVTQMGQEVILRCVPISNHLYFYWYRQILGQKVEFLVSFYNNEISEKSEIFDDQFSVERPDGSNFTLKIRSTKLEDSAMYFCAKRVLDRSEQYFGPGTRLTVT.

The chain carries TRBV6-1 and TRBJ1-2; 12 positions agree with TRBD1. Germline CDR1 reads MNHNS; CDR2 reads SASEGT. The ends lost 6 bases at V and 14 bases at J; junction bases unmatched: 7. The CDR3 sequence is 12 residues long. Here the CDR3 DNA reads TGTGCCAGCAGGGAGGGACAGGGGGCAGGGACCTTC. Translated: CASREGQGAGTF.

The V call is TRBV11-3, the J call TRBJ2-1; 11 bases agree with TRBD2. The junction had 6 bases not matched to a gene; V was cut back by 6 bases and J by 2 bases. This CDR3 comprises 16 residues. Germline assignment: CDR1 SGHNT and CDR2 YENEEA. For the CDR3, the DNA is TGTGCCAGCAGTTCAGGACTAGCGGGTACCTACAATGAGCAGTTCTTC. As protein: CASSSGLAGTYNEQFF.

The CDR3 region has the DNA TGCGCCAGCAGTGAGGCAGGGGGCGGGGGCTACACCTTC. This encodes CASSEAGGGGYTF. The chain combines TRBV10-2 with TRBJ1-2, with 8 nucleotides matching TRBD1. This CDR3 is 13 amino acids long. Germline-derived CDR1 and CDR2 are WSHSY and SAAADI. Unmatched junction bases numbered 4, after V lost 2 bases and J lost 8 bases.

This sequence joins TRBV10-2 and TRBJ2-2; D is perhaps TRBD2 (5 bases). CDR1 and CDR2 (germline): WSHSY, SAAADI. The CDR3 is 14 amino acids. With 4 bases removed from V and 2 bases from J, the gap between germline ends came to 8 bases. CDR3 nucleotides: TGCGCCAGCAGTGGACTATCAAACACCGGGGAGCTGTTTTTT. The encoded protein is CASSGLSNTGELFF.

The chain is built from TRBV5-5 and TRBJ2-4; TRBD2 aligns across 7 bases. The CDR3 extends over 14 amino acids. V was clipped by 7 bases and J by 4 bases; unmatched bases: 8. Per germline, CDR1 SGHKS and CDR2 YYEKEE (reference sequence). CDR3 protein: CASLPAGQKNIQYF. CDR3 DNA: TGTGCCAGCCTCCCAGCGGGGCAGAAAAACATTCAGTACTTC.

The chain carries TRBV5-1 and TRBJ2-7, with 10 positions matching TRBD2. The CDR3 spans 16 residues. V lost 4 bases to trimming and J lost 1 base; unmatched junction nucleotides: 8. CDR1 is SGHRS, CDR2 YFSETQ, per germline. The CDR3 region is CASSPTLAGVSYEQYF. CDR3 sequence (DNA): TGCGCCAGCAGCCCCACCCTAGCGGGAGTATCCTACGAGCAGTACTTC.

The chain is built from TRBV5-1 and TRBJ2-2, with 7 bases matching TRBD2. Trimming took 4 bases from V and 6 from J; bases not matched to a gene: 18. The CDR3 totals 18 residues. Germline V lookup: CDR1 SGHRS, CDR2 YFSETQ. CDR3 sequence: CASSLAGGGRGIAGELFF. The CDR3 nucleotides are TGCGCCAGCAGCCTAGCCGGCGGCGGGAGAGGCATCGCCGGGGAGCTGTTTTTT.

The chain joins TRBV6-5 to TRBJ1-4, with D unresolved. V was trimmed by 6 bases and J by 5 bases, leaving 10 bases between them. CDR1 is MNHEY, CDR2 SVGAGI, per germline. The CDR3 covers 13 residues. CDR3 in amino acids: CASRVSLNEKLFF. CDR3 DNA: TGTGCCAGCAGAGTCAGCTTAAATGAAAAACTGTTTTTT.

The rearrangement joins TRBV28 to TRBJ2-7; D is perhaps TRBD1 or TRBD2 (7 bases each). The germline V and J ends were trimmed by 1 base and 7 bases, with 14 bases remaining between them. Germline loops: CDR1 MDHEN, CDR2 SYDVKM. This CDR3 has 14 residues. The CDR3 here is CASSLFDREGEQYF. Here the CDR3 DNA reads TGTGCCAGCAGTTTATTCGACAGGGAGGGTGAGCAGTACTTC.

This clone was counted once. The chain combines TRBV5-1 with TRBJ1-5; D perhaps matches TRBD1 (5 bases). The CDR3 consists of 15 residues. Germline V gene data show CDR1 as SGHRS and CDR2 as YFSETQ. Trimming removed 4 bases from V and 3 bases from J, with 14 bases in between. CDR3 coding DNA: TGCGCCAGCAGCCCGGCCGGGGCTAACAATCAGCCCCAGCATTTT. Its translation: CASSPAGANNQPQHF.

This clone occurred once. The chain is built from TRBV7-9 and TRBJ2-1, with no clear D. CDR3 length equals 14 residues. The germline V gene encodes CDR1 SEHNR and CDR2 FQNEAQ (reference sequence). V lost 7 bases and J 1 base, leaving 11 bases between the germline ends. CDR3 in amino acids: CASILGSSYNEQFF. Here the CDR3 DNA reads TGTGCCAGCATCCTAGGTAGTTCCTACAATGAGCAGTTCTTC.

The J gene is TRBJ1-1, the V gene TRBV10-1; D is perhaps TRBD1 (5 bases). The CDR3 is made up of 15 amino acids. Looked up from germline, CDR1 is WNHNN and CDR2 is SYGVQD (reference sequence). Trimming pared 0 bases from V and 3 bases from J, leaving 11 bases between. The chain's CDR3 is CASSESGTGDTEAFF. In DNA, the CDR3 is TGCGCCAGCAGTGAGTCGGGTACGGGGGACACTGAAGCTTTCTTT.

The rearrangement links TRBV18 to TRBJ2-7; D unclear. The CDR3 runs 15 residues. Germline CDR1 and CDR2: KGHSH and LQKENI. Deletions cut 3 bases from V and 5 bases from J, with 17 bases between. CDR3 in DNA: TGTGCCAGCTCACCTTGGGTCCGCCGGGCCGACGAGCAGTACTTC. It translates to CASSPWVRRADEQYF.

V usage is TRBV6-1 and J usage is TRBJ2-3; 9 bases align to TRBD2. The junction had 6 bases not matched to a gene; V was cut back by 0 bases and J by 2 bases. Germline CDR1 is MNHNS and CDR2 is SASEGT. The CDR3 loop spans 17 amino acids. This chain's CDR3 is CASSEAVAGGPTDTQYF. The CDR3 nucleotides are TGTGCCAGCAGTGAAGCCGTGGCGGGAGGGCCCACAGATACGCAGTATTTT.

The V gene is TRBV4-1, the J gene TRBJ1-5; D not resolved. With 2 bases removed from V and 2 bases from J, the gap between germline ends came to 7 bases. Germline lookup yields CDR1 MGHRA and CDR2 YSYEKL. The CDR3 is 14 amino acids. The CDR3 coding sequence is TGCGCCAGCAGCCAAACCGGGGGCAATCAGCCCCAGCATTTT. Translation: CASSQTGGNQPQHF.

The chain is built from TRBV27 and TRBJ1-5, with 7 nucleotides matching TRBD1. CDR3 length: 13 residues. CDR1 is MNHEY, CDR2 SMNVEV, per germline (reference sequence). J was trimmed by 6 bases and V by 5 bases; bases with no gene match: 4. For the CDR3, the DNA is TGTGCCAGCAGTCTTACAGGGGTTCAGCCCCAGCATTTT. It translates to CASSLTGVQPQHF.

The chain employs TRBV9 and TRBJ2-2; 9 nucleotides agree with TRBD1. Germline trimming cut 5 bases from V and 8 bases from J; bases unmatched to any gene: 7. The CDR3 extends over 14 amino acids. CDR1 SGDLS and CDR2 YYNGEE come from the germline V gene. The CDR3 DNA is TGTGCCAGCAGGGGGACAGGGAAGACGGGGGAGCTGTTTTTT. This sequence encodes CASRGTGKTGELFF. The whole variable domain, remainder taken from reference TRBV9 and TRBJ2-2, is DSGVTQTPKHLITATGQRVTLRCSPRSGDLSVYWYQQSLDQGLQFLIQYYNGEERAKGNILERFSAQQFPDLHSELNLSSLELGDSALYFCASRGTGKTGELFFGEGSRLTVL.

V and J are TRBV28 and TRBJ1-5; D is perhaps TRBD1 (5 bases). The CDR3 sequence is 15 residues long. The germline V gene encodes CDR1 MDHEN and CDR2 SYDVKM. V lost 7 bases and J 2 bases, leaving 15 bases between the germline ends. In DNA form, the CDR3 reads TGTGCCAGCATCTCAAAGGAAGGGGGCAATCAGCCCCAGCATTTT. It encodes CASISKEGGNQPQHF.

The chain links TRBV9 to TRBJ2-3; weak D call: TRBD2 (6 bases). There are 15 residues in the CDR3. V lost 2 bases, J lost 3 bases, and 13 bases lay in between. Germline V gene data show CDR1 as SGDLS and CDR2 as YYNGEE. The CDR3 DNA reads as TGTGCCAGCAGCGTGGGCGGACTATCAACAGATACGCAGTATTTT. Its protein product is CASSVGGLSTDTQYF.

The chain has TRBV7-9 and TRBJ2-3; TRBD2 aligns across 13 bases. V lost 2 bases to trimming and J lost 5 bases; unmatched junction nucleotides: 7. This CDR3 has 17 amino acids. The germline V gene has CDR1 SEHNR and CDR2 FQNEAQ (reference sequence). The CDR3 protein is CASSLRTSGRARDTQYF. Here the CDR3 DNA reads TGTGCCAGCAGCTTAAGAACTAGCGGGAGGGCAAGAGATACGCAGTATTTT.

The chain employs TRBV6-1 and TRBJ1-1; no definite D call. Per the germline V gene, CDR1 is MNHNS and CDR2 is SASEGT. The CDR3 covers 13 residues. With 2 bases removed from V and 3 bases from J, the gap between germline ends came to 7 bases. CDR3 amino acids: CASSEMEDTEAFF. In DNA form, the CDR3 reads TGTGCCAGCAGTGAAATGGAGGACACTGAAGCTTTCTTT.

CDR3 DNA: TGTGCCAGCAGCTTACGAGGGCCCCCCGCCGAGACCCAGTACTTC. It translates to CASSLRGPPAETQYF. The rearrangement links TRBV7-3 to TRBJ2-5; TRBD2 is a possible D gene (5 bases). The germline CDR1 and CDR2 sequences are SGHTA and FQGTGA. V was cut by 2 bases and J by 5 bases, with 15 bases left in between. The CDR3 extends over 15 amino acids. Full variable domain (remainder filled in from reference TRBV7-3 and TRBJ2-5): GAGVSQTPSNKVTEKGKYVELRCDPISGHTALYWYRQSLGQGPEFLIYFQGTGAADDSGLPNDRFFAVRPEGSVSTLKIQRTERGDSAVYLCASSLRGPPAETQYFGPGTRLLVL.

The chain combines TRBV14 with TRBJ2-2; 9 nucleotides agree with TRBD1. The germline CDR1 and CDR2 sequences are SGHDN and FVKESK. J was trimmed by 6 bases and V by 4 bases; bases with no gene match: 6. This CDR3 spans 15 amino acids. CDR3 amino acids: CASSPGQGFPGELFF. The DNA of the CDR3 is TGTGCCAGCAGCCCAGGACAGGGGTTTCCCGGGGAGCTGTTTTTT.

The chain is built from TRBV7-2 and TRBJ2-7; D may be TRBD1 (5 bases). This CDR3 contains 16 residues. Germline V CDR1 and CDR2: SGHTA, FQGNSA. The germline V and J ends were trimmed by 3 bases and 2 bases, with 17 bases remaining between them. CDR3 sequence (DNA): TGTGCCAGCAGCTTCGGTACAGGTTGGTTTACCTACGAGCAGTACTTC. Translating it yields CASSFGTGWFTYEQYF. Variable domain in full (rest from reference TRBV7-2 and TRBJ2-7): GAGVSQSPSNKVTEKGKDVELRCDPISGHTALYWYRQSLGQGLEFLIYFQGNSAPDKSGLPSDRFSAERTGGSVSTLTIQRTQQEDSAVYLCASSFGTGWFTYEQYFGPGTRLTVT.

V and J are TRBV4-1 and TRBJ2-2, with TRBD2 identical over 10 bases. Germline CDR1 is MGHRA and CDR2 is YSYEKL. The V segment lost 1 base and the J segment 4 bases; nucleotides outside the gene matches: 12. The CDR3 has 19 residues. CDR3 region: CASSQGPLLAGEGTGELFF. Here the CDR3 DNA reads TGCGCCAGCAGCCAAGGCCCCCTTCTAGCGGGAGAGGGCACCGGGGAGCTGTTTTTT.

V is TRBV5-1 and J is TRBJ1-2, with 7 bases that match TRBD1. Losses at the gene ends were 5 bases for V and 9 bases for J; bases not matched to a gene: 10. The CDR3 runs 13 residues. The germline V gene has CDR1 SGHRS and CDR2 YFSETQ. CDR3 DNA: TGCGCCAGCAGTTTCACGGACAGGATTAGCTACACCTTC. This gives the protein CASSFTDRISYTF.